This TCR beta chain was found in a study of CD8 T cells in ankylosing spondylitis. Worth noting for this clonotype: Its target is not known.

TCRdb analysed the 5' RACE reads with MiXCR anew, one entry per CDR3 protein. The table has some 840,000 distinct CDR3 sequences, approximately 10% seen once. General observations from the study: It appeared that ankylosing spondylitis blood was characterized by a TCR beta motif of eight highly homologous variants.

The germline V gene encodes CDR1 DFQATT and CDR2 SNEGSKA (reference sequence). CDR3 size: 14 residues. The J segment lost 5 bases and the V segment lost 3 bases, leaving 4 bases of the junction unmatched. This sequence was found in a male donor with ankylosing spondylitis. Sequenced material: blood, either unsorted or a sorted T cell fraction (not recorded which). V gene TRBV20-1 combines with J gene TRBJ2-5; 12 positions match TRBD2. The chain's CDR3 is CSASSSGGAETQYF. The CDR3 coding sequence is TGCAGTGCTAGTTCTAGCGGGGGGGCGGAGACCCAGTACTTC.